The 32 T cell receptor beta chains presented below share a single source sample, sequenced in a study of blood T cell repertoires in COVID-19. Sequenced by immunoSEQ multiplex PCR; TCRdb stores in-frame clones only, minus some. Of under 500,000 clones listed, around 89% were seen once; the top ten hold roughly 4%. What was sequenced was peripheral blood. The source is a woman in her 30s with acute or convalescent COVID-19.

The CDR3 region is CASSVRTGWTHTEAFF. The CDR3, as DNA: TGTGCCAGCAGCGTAAGGACAGGTTGGACTCACACTGAAGCTTTCTTT. The chain carries TRBV7-9 and TRBJ1-1; 7 bases align to TRBD1. The CDR3 is 16 amino acids. Unmatched junction bases numbered 12, after V lost 5 bases and J lost 3 bases. Per the germline V gene, CDR1 is SEHNR and CDR2 is FQNEAQ (reference sequence).

The chain is built from TRBV28 and TRBJ2-1, with unresolved D. The CDR3 runs to 13 residues. Trimming stripped 8 bases from V and 0 bases from J, with 8 bases between. Germline CDR1 and CDR2: MDHEN and SYDVKM. The CDR3 DNA follows: TGTGCCAGCTCACCGAGCTCCTACAATGAGCAGTTCTTC. This translates into CASSPSSYNEQFF.

The genes are TRBV7-3 and TRBJ2-1; 10 bases are a match to TRBD2. There are 16 residues in the CDR3. Germline V gene data show CDR1 as SGHTA and CDR2 as FQGTGA. Trimming removed 3 bases from V and 2 bases from J; junction bases left unmatched: 4. CDR3 in amino acids: CASSFISGGAYNEQFF. CDR3 DNA: TGTGCCAGCAGCTTCATCAGCGGGGGGGCCTACAATGAGCAGTTCTTC.

The rearrangement links TRBV27 to TRBJ2-1; D perhaps matches TRBD2 (6 bases). V was trimmed by 3 bases and J by 6 bases, leaving 12 bases between them. Germline V gene sequence: CDR1 MNHEY, CDR2 SMNVEV (reference sequence). This CDR3 is built from 14 residues. Here the CDR3 DNA reads TGTGCCAGCAGTTTCGGGACTCCCTCCAATGAGCAGTTCTTC. The encoded protein is CASSFGTPSNEQFF.

The rearrangement joins TRBV27 to TRBJ2-1; 9 bases line up with TRBD2. Germline V CDR1 and CDR2: MNHEY, SMNVEV (reference sequence). Trimming at V came to 5 bases and at J to 3 bases, leaving 2 bases not matched to a gene. CDR3 size: 14 residues. The CDR3 spells CASSGRGGYNEQFF. As DNA, the CDR3 is TGTGCCAGCAGTGGGCGGGGGGGCTACAATGAGCAGTTCTTC.

J is TRBJ1-2 and V is TRBV4-1, with D maybe TRBD1 (6 bases). The V end was cut by 4 bases, the J end by 3 bases, with 9 bases between. CDR3 length: 13 residues. The V gene's germline CDR1 is MGHRA and CDR2 YSYEKL. The CDR3 loop reads CASSPDRYYGYTF. CDR3 DNA: TGCGCCAGCAGCCCGGACAGATACTATGGCTACACCTTC.

J is TRBJ1-5 and V is TRBV10-3; 9 bases align to TRBD1. CDR3 length: 14 residues. V was pared by 6 bases and J by 7 bases, with 7 bases of the junction left unmatched. Germline loops: CDR1 ENHRY, CDR2 SYGVKD. The CDR3 DNA sequence: TGTGCCATCAGAAGTACAGGGGGCCGCCAGCCCCAGCATTTT. As protein: CAIRSTGGRQPQHF.

The chain joins TRBV4-1 to TRBJ2-3; D remains unclear. Germline CDR1 is MGHRA and CDR2 is YSYEKL. V was pared by 4 bases and J by 1 base, with 12 bases between. The CDR3 length is 15 residues. Here the CDR3 DNA reads TGCGCCAGCAGCCGCCTTGGTACGGGCACAGATACGCAGTATTTT. It translates to CASSRLGTGTDTQYF.

V usage is TRBV2 and J usage is TRBJ2-7; possibly TRBD2 for D (5 bases). CDR3 length: 14 residues. The germline gives CDR1 SNHLY, CDR2 FYNNEI. Trimming stripped 5 bases from V and 6 bases from J, with 17 bases between. This chain's CDR3 is CASSPGIPPPEQYF. The CDR3 nucleotides are TGTGCCAGCAGTCCCGGGATCCCTCCTCCCGAGCAGTACTTC. The entire variable domain, with the rest obtained from reference TRBV2 and TRBJ2-7, is as follows: EPEVTQTPSHQVTQMGQEVILRCVPISNHLYFYWYRQILGQKVEFLVSFYNNEISEKSEIFDDQFSVERPDGSNFTLKIRSTKLEDSAMYFCASSPGIPPPEQYFGPGTRLTVT.

This chain joins TRBV9 and TRBJ1-1; D unresolved. Germline-derived CDR1 and CDR2 are SGDLS and YYNGEE. CDR3 length equals 14 residues. The V end was cut by 4 bases, the J end by 8 bases, with 18 bases between. The CDR3 DNA sequence: TGTGCCAGCAGCAAAAGTGGCCCCAGAGGGGAAGCTTTCTTT. Translation: CASSKSGPRGEAFF.

The chain is built from TRBV2 and TRBJ1-2, with 9 bases matching TRBD1. Germline loops: CDR1 SNHLY, CDR2 FYNNEI. With 9 bases clipped from V and 3 bases from J, the junction kept 8 bases outside the gene matches. This CDR3 is 14 amino acids long. The CDR3 loop reads CASTRTGEDYGYTF. The DNA for the CDR3 is TGTGCCAGTACGCGGACAGGGGAAGACTATGGCTACACCTTC.

In this sample, this clone turned up a few times. V is TRBV10-2 and J is TRBJ2-7; a weak D match, TRBD2 (7 bases). Germline CDR1 and CDR2: WSHSY and SAAADI. CDR3 length: 12 amino acids. V gave up 8 bases and J gave up 6 bases, with 14 bases separating them. The CDR3 DNA reads TGCGCCAGCCAAGAGGGGGGGCTCGAGCAGTACTTC. The encoded protein is CASQEGGLEQYF.

V gene TRBV18 combines with J gene TRBJ1-5, with 8 positions matching TRBD1. Germline values: CDR1 KGHSH, CDR2 LQKENI. This CDR3 spans 16 amino acids. The V segment lost 2 bases and the J segment 0 bases; nucleotides outside the gene matches: 3. This CDR3 reads CASSPGTGYSNQPQHF. DNA for the CDR3: TGTGCCAGCTCACCAGGGACAGGATATAGCAATCAGCCCCAGCATTTT.

The chain carries TRBV11-2 and TRBJ2-5; tentatively, D is TRBD1 (6 bases). The germline V gene has CDR1 SGHAT and CDR2 FQNNGV. V was shortened by 6 bases and J by 5 bases, with 13 bases between the two germline ends. The CDR3 covers 13 residues. The CDR3 here is CASSRQVGETQYF. The CDR3 DNA reads TGTGCCAGCAGTCGACAGGTTGGCGAGACCCAGTACTTC.

V gene TRBV18 combines with J gene TRBJ2-6; D unresolved. Trimming took off 0 bases at V and 1 base at J, with 7 bases between the two ends. The CDR3 is made up of 16 amino acids. The germline V gene has CDR1 KGHSH and CDR2 LQKENI. CDR3 sequence: CASSPPSTSGANVLTF. The CDR3 DNA is TGTGCCAGCTCACCACCATCGACATCTGGGGCCAACGTCCTGACTTTC.

The chain is built from TRBV15 and TRBJ1-3, with D maybe TRBD1 (6 bases). This CDR3 spans 16 amino acids. In germline, CDR1 is LNHNV, CDR2 YYDKDF (reference sequence). V lost 1 base and J 4 bases, leaving 14 bases between the germline ends. The CDR3 DNA is TGTGCCACCAGCAGAGGCCCCAGGGGATCAGGAAACACCATATATTTT. This gives the protein CATSRGPRGSGNTIYF.

V is TRBV30 and J is TRBJ2-1; D unresolved. The CDR3 is 15 residues long. Germline V gene sequence: CDR1 GTSNPN, CDR2 SVGIG (reference sequence). The V gene lost 2 bases and the J gene lost 7 bases, with 18 bases spanning the gap. CDR3 sequence (DNA): TGTGCCTGGAGTACTCCCAGACACTCTGGGAATGAGCAGTTCTTC. Its translation is CAWSTPRHSGNEQFF.

The rearrangement joins TRBV5-6 to TRBJ2-1; 10 bases line up with TRBD2. Germline-derived CDR1 and CDR2 are SGHDT and YYEEEE. Trimming removed 0 bases from V and 5 bases from J; junction bases left unmatched: 5. This CDR3 is 16 amino acids long. This CDR3 reads CASSLVVSGGHNEQFF. CDR3 DNA: TGTGCCAGCAGCTTGGTGGTTAGCGGGGGGCACAATGAGCAGTTCTTC.

A word on this clone: An end of the junction differs from the germline gene, which may be a read error. The V and J genes are TRBV12-3 or TRBV12-4 and TRBJ1-3; D unclear. This CDR3 region has 10 residues. The CDR3 region is CASSGTEPHF. As DNA, the CDR3 is TGTGCCAGCAGTGGTACAGAGCCCCATTTT.

The chain combines TRBV10-2 with TRBJ1-2, with unresolved D. The CDR3 extends over 15 amino acids. Germline V gene lookup returns CDR1 WSHSY and CDR2 SAAADI. V gave up 9 bases and J gave up 5 bases, with 22 bases separating them. CDR3 loop: CASSDFGEGVYGYTF. The DNA of the CDR3 is TGCGCCAGTAGCGATTTCGGAGAAGGCGTTTATGGCTACACCTTC.

This rearrangement joins TRBV2 to TRBJ2-1; the D is unclear. CDR1 is SNHLY and CDR2 is FYNNEI in the germline V gene. Trimming took 7 bases from V and 5 from J, leaving 12 bases between them. The CDR3 length is 13 residues. The CDR3 loop reads CASTAAENNEQFF. In nucleotides, the CDR3 is TGTGCCAGCACGGCGGCAGAGAACAATGAGCAGTTCTTC.

This rearrangement joins TRBV6-5 to TRBJ1-2; 7 nucleotides line up with TRBD1. CDR3 length: 14 amino acids. With V trimmed by 4 bases and J by 2 bases, 4 bases remained unmatched. CDR1 is MNHEY and CDR2 is SVGAGI in the germline V gene. For the CDR3, the DNA is TGTGCCAGCAGTTCCCAGACAGGGAACTATGGCTACACCTTC. Translating it yields CASSSQTGNYGYTF.

The chain uses TRBV27 and TRBJ1-6, with TRBD1 identical over 9 bases. The CDR3 loop spans 18 amino acids. V was pared by 0 bases and J by 9 bases, with 12 bases of the junction left unmatched. Germline V lookup: CDR1 MNHEY, CDR2 SMNVEV (reference sequence). DNA for the CDR3: TGTGCCAGCAGTTTATCTAGTGTTAGGGGACAGGGCGGTTCACCCCTCCACTTT. It is translated as CASSLSSVRGQGGSPLHF.

The rearrangement uses TRBV28 and TRBJ2-1, with D possibly matching TRBD1 (7 bases). The CDR3 length is 17 residues. Between the trimmed V and J ends, which lost 5 bases and 0 bases, there was a span of 17 bases. Looked up from germline, CDR1 is MDHEN and CDR2 is SYDVKM. The CDR3 nucleotides read TGTGCCAGCAGTACCTCCTTGGAGGGGGCCTCCTACAATGAGCAGTTCTTC. Its translation: CASSTSLEGASYNEQFF.

CDR3 nucleotides: TGTGCCAGCAGCCTAAGCGGGGGGGTGACCGGGGAGCTGTTTTTT. This translates into CASSLSGGVTGELFF. The chain employs TRBV3-1 (or the pseudogene TRBV3-2) and TRBJ2-2; 10 nucleotides agree with TRBD2. The germline gives CDR1 LGHDT, CDR2 YNNKEL (reference sequence). The junction had 4 bases not matched to a gene; V was cut back by 4 bases and J by 5 bases. CDR3 length: 15 residues.

This clone has a handful of counts. The chain combines TRBV5-3 with TRBJ2-3, with D possibly matching TRBD2 (5 bases). TRBV5-3 is treated as an ORF (open reading frame) with a function not yet certain. This CDR3 is built from 14 residues. The ends were cut back, 1 base at V and 6 bases at J, with 12 bases in the middle. CDR3: CARSLWLAHDTQYF. The DNA of the CDR3 is TGTGCCAGAAGCTTGTGGCTAGCTCACGATACGCAGTATTTT.

The CDR3 spells CASSFGTRYYEQYF. CDR3 in DNA: TGCGCCAGCAGCTTCGGGACTAGGTACTACGAGCAGTACTTC. This chain connects TRBV5-1 to TRBJ2-7; 8 nucleotides line up with TRBD2. The CDR3 length is 14 residues. V lost 2 bases, J lost 3 bases, and 4 bases stayed unmatched. The V gene's germline CDR1 is SGHRS and CDR2 YFSETQ.

This clone has only a few counts. This chain joins TRBV13 and TRBJ1-3; D is unresolved. The CDR3 loop spans 14 amino acids. CDR1 and CDR2 from the germline V gene are PRHDT and FYEKMQ (reference sequence). Trimming removed 4 bases at V and 4 bases at J, with 11 bases between. CDR3 region: CASSSGRSGNTIYF. CDR3 in DNA: TGTGCCAGCAGCTCGGGTAGATCCGGAAACACCATATATTTT. The full variable domain, rest sourced from reference TRBV13 and TRBJ1-3, is AAGVIQSPRHLIKEKRETATLKCYPIPRHDTVYWYQQGPGQDPQFLISFYEKMQSDKGSIPDRFSAQQFSDYHSELNMSSLELGDSALYFCASSSGRSGNTIYFGEGSWLTVV.

This clone is a singleton in its sample. The chain joins TRBV9 to TRBJ1-6; a weak D match, TRBD1 (5 bases). Per the germline V gene, CDR1 is SGDLS and CDR2 is YYNGEE. Trimming cost V 7 bases and J 6 bases, with 14 bases left between them. This CDR3 has 14 residues. The CDR3 coding sequence is TGTGCCAGCGGGGACTACCTACCTAATTCACCCCTCCACTTT. Its protein product is CASGDYLPNSPLHF.

The chain carries TRBV20-1 and TRBJ2-5; D is uncertain. Trimming pared 3 bases from V and 0 bases from J, leaving 11 bases between. The germline CDR1 and CDR2 sequences are DFQATT and SNEGSKA (reference sequence). The CDR3 extends over 14 amino acids. The CDR3 is CSASVTSYQETQYF. CDR3 in DNA: TGCAGTGCTAGTGTGACTTCGTACCAAGAGACCCAGTACTTC.

CDR3 sequence: CASRGPSETQYF. DNA of the CDR3: TGCGCCAGCAGGGGGCCCTCGGAGACCCAGTACTTC. The chain recombines TRBV5-1 with TRBJ2-5; tentatively, D is TRBD1 (5 bases). The CDR3 consists of 12 residues. Trimming left V 5 bases short and J 5 bases short, with 10 bases between. Per germline, CDR1 SGHRS and CDR2 YFSETQ. Filled out from reference TRBV5-1 and TRBJ2-5, the complete variable domain reads KAGVTQTPRYLIKTRGQQVTLSCSPISGHRSVSWYQQTPGQGLQFLFEYFSETQRNKGNFPGRFSGRQFSNSRSEMNVSTLELGDSALYLCASRGPSETQYFGPGTRLLVL.

The chain combines TRBV3-1 (or the pseudogene TRBV3-2) with TRBJ2-7; D is unclear. This CDR3 comprises 15 residues. Germline V gene data show CDR1 as LGHDT and CDR2 as YNNKEL (reference sequence). V was shortened by 0 bases and J by 6 bases, with 15 bases between the two germline ends. The CDR3: CASSQEPRLPAEQYF. In DNA, the CDR3 is TGTGCCAGCAGCCAAGAGCCGCGGCTGCCCGCCGAGCAGTACTTC.